The 27 T cell receptor beta chains below come from one sample, sequenced in a study of blood T cell repertoires in COVID-19. TCRdb's copy holds only in-frame clones and misses some; the assay was immunoSEQ multiplex PCR. The table shows tens of thousands of clones, with roughly four fifths occurring only once. The sequenced material came from peripheral blood. These receptors were collected from a human donor in a cohort sampled during active COVID-19.

This clone occurred a few times. The chain has TRBV29-1 and TRBJ1-1; 7 bases align to TRBD1. From germline, CDR1 is SQVTM and CDR2 ANQGSEA. The CDR3 is 14 residues long. V trimming: 4 bases; J trimming: 0 bases; junction bases outside the gene matches: 5. The CDR3 sequence: CSVGDSPMNTEAFF. In DNA form, the CDR3 reads TGCAGCGTTGGGGACAGCCCTATGAACACTGAAGCTTTCTTT.

The chain has TRBV5-1 and TRBJ1-1; a weak D match, TRBD1 (6 bases). Germline V lookup: CDR1 SGHRS, CDR2 YFSETQ. The V end was cut by 4 bases, the J end by 0 bases, with 13 bases between. The CDR3 covers 15 residues. CDR3 in amino acids: CASSQLRGLNTEAFF. The CDR3 nucleotides read TGCGCCAGCAGCCAACTCAGGGGCCTGAACACTGAAGCTTTCTTT. The complete variable domain, with remaining parts taken from reference TRBV5-1 and TRBJ1-1, reads KAGVTQTPRYLIKTRGQQVTLSCSPISGHRSVSWYQQTPGQGLQFLFEYFSETQRNKGNFPGRFSGRQFSNSRSEMNVSTLELGDSALYLCASSQLRGLNTEAFFGQGTRLTVV.

Only a few counts were recorded for this clone. V usage is TRBV20-1 and J usage is TRBJ2-5; D ambiguous. Germline CDR1 is DFQATT and CDR2 is SNEGSKA (reference sequence). Trimming took 4 bases from V and 5 from J, leaving 8 bases between them. This CDR3 is 11 amino acids long. This CDR3 reads CSANKVETQYF. The DNA for the CDR3 is TGCAGTGCTAACAAAGTGGAGACCCAGTACTTC.

The J gene is TRBJ2-2, the V gene TRBV5-1; D perhaps matches TRBD1 (6 bases). Germline V lookup: CDR1 SGHRS, CDR2 YFSETQ. V was trimmed by 4 bases and J by 1 base, leaving 14 bases between them. There are 16 residues in the CDR3. CDR3 amino acids: CASSPTGTLNTGELFF. The DNA for the CDR3 is TGCGCCAGCAGCCCCACCGGGACACTGAACACCGGGGAGCTGTTTTTT. The whole variable domain, filled in from reference TRBV5-1 and TRBJ2-2, reads KAGVTQTPRYLIKTRGQQVTLSCSPISGHRSVSWYQQTPGQGLQFLFEYFSETQRNKGNFPGRFSGRQFSNSRSEMNVSTLELGDSALYLCASSPTGTLNTGELFFGEGSRLTVL.

The chain uses TRBV6-1 and TRBJ1-1, with D tentatively TRBD1 (5 bases). The CDR3 spans 15 residues. The germline V and J ends were trimmed by 5 bases and 3 bases, with 16 bases remaining between them. In germline, CDR1 is MNHNS, CDR2 SASEGT. CDR3 in amino acids: CASSFDSLRDTEAFF. Here the CDR3 DNA reads TGTGCCAGCAGTTTCGACAGCCTTAGGGACACTGAAGCTTTCTTT.

This chain joins TRBV5-1 and TRBJ2-2, with 7 bases that match TRBD1. There are 16 residues in the CDR3. Germline CDR1 reads SGHRS; CDR2 reads YFSETQ. V lost 2 bases to trimming and J lost 2 bases; unmatched junction nucleotides: 6. The CDR3 loop reads CASSFSHRGNTGELFF. The CDR3 DNA reads as TGCGCCAGCAGCTTCTCACACAGGGGAAACACCGGGGAGCTGTTTTTT. The variable domain in full, completed from reference TRBV5-1 and TRBJ2-2, reads KAGVTQTPRYLIKTRGQQVTLSCSPISGHRSVSWYQQTPGQGLQFLFEYFSETQRNKGNFPGRFSGRQFSNSRSEMNVSTLELGDSALYLCASSFSHRGNTGELFFGEGSRLTVL.

The chain carries TRBV18 and TRBJ1-4; 8 bases fit TRBD1. This CDR3 comprises 15 residues. Trimming cost V 3 bases and J 6 bases; bases outside gene matches: 6. Germline V gene lookup returns CDR1 KGHSH and CDR2 LQKENI. The CDR3 sequence is CASSPQGAWDEKLFF. CDR3 DNA: TGTGCCAGCTCACCTCAGGGGGCCTGGGATGAAAAACTGTTTTTT. The variable domain in full, with the rest retrieved from reference TRBV18 and TRBJ1-4, is NAGVMQNPRHLVRRRGQEARLRCSPMKGHSHVYWYRQLPEEGLKFMVYLQKENIIDESGMPKERFSAEFPKEGPSILRIQQVVRGDSAAYFCASSPQGAWDEKLFFGSGTQLSVL.

This rearrangement joins TRBV7-8 to TRBJ1-1; perhaps TRBD1 as D (5 bases). This CDR3 is 15 amino acids long. V was shortened by 2 bases and J by 3 bases, with 13 bases between the two germline ends. Germline CDR1 and CDR2: SGHVS and FQNEAQ. CDR3 loop: CASSLLSARDTEAFF. The CDR3 DNA reads as TGTGCCAGCAGCTTACTTTCGGCCAGGGACACTGAAGCTTTCTTT. Combining the CDR3 with reference TRBV7-8 and TRBJ1-1 gives the whole variable domain GAGVSQSPRYKVAKRGQDVALRCDPISGHVSLFWYQQALGQGPEFLTYFQNEAQLDKSGLPSDRFFAERPEGSVSTLKIQRTQQEDSAVYLCASSLLSARDTEAFFGQGTRLTVV.

This chain joins TRBV5-6 and TRBJ1-2, with no clear D. V gave up 5 bases and J gave up 5 bases, with 19 bases separating them. This CDR3 region has 15 residues. In germline, CDR1 is SGHDT, CDR2 YYEEEE. CDR3 amino acids: CASSHPERGLYGYTF. The CDR3 coding sequence is TGTGCCAGCAGTCACCCGGAACGCGGGCTATATGGCTACACCTTC.

The J gene is TRBJ1-2, the V gene TRBV4-1; D gene ambiguous. V gave up 1 base and J gave up 0 bases, with 9 bases separating them. CDR3 size: 15 residues. CDR1 and CDR2 from the germline V gene are MGHRA and YSYEKL. Here the CDR3 reads CASSQGHSTNYGYTF. CDR3 DNA: TGCGCCAGCAGCCAAGGGCACAGCACTAACTATGGCTACACCTTC.

This chain uses TRBV6-1 with TRBJ2-7; 7 positions match TRBD1. With V trimmed by 2 bases and J by 4 bases, 8 bases remained unmatched. The CDR3 contains 15 residues. The V gene's germline CDR1 is MNHNS and CDR2 SASEGT. The CDR3 DNA reads as TGTGCCAGCAGTGAACCAGACAGGGTACGGTACGAGCAGTACTTC. It translates to CASSEPDRVRYEQYF.

This chain connects TRBV6-5 to TRBJ2-1; D is ambiguous. CDR1 MNHEY and CDR2 SVGAGI come from the germline V gene. The CDR3 runs to 14 residues. The V and J ends lost 3 bases and 3 bases respectively, with 9 bases between them. CDR3 DNA: TGTGCCAGCAGTTATTCAGGCTACTACAATGAGCAGTTCTTC. Translating gives CASSYSGYYNEQFF.

This clone was found a few times. The chain combines TRBV6-5 with TRBJ2-7, with a weak D call TRBD2 (6 bases). Germline values: CDR1 MNHEY, CDR2 SVGAGI. With 8 bases removed from V and 3 bases from J, the gap between germline ends came to 11 bases. CDR3 size: 12 residues. The CDR3 sequence: CASGGTYYEQYV. CDR3 bases: TGTGCCAGCGGGGGGACCTACTACGAGCAGTACGTC.

The V and J genes are TRBV9 and TRBJ2-1, with 7 bases lining up with TRBD2. CDR3 size: 14 residues. Germline assignment: CDR1 SGDLS and CDR2 YYNGEE. After removal of 3 bases from V and 3 bases from J, the junction contained 3 bases not matched to a gene. CDR3 amino acids: CASSAGGGYNEQFF. The CDR3 DNA reads TGTGCCAGCAGCGCGGGGGGTGGCTACAATGAGCAGTTCTTC.

The V call is TRBV7-8, the J call TRBJ1-6, with TRBD1 identical over 10 bases. The CDR3 has 15 amino acids. CDR1 is SGHVS, CDR2 FQNEAQ, per germline. Germline trimming cut 5 bases from V and 9 bases from J; bases unmatched to any gene: 7. As DNA, the CDR3 is TGTGCCAGCAGCCCTTGGACAGGGGGTTCTTCACCCCTCCACTTT. This encodes CASSPWTGGSSPLHF.

The chain carries TRBV19 and TRBJ2-5; 9 bases match TRBD2. CDR1 is LNHDA and CDR2 is SQIVND in the germline V gene (reference sequence). This CDR3 region has 16 residues. J gave up 2 bases and V 0 bases, and 4 bases lay outside the gene matches. The CDR3 sequence: CASSIDGGGVQETQYF. For the CDR3, the DNA is TGTGCCAGTAGTATAGATGGCGGGGGGGTACAAGAGACCCAGTACTTC. Supplemented by reference TRBV19 and TRBJ2-5, the full variable domain reads DGGITQSPKYLFRKEGQNVTLSCEQNLNHDAMYWYRQDPGQGLRLIYYSQIVNDFQKGDIAEGYSVSREKKESFPLTVTSAQKNPTAFYLCASSIDGGGVQETQYFGPGTRLLVL.

This clone was seen a few times. The chain combines TRBV7-9 with TRBJ2-7; 8 positions match TRBD2. The germline V gene encodes CDR1 SEHNR and CDR2 FQNEAQ (reference sequence). The CDR3 consists of 13 residues. The ends lost 4 bases at V and 6 bases at J; junction bases unmatched: 5. The CDR3 is CASSSSGGREQYV. Written as DNA, the CDR3 is TGTGCCAGCAGCTCGTCGGGGGGGCGCGAGCAGTACGTC.

This chain connects TRBV5-5 to TRBJ2-7; 12 positions match TRBD1. CDR1 SGHKS and CDR2 YYEKEE come from the germline V gene (reference sequence). The CDR3 is 16 residues long. The V segment lost 1 base and the J segment 4 bases; nucleotides outside the gene matches: 6. The CDR3 sequence: CASSLWGTGGEYEQYV. The CDR3, as DNA: TGTGCCAGCAGCTTGTGGGGGACAGGGGGCGAGTACGAGCAGTACGTC.

The CDR3 region is CASSQFGAGEREQYF. CDR3 in DNA: TGTGCCAGCAGCCAGTTTGGGGCCGGAGAGAGGGAGCAGTACTTC. The chain is built from TRBV14 and TRBJ2-7, with D perhaps matching TRBD1 (5 bases). Germline V gene data show CDR1 as SGHDN and CDR2 as FVKESK. The ends were cut back, 3 bases at V and 7 bases at J, with 19 bases in the middle. The CDR3 runs to 15 residues.

J is TRBJ1-2 and V is TRBV25-1, with D perhaps TRBD1 (6 bases). Trimming removed 0 bases at V and 2 bases at J, with 7 bases between. The CDR3 has 14 amino acids. Germline CDR1 is MGHDK and CDR2 is SYGVNS. CDR3 in amino acids: CASSEYQGNYGYTF. In DNA form, the CDR3 reads TGTGCCAGCAGTGAATATCAGGGGAACTATGGCTACACCTTC.

The V gene is TRBV27, the J gene TRBJ2-7, with TRBD2 matching 8 bases. The junction had 9 bases not matched to a gene; V was cut back by 6 bases and J by 2 bases. This CDR3 has 15 amino acids. The germline V gene has CDR1 MNHEY and CDR2 SMNVEV (reference sequence). The CDR3 is CASSRGGGIPYEQYF. DNA of the CDR3: TGTGCCAGCAGCCGGGGGGGTGGGATCCCCTACGAGCAGTACTTC.

V and J are TRBV6-2 or TRBV6-3 and TRBJ2-2; D is perhaps TRBD2 (6 bases). In germline, CDR1 is MNHEY, CDR2 SVGEGT. The CDR3 is made up of 16 amino acids. Trimming left V 0 bases short and J 6 bases short, with 14 bases between. The CDR3 spells CASSYSGRGAAGELFF. The DNA for the CDR3 is TGTGCCAGCAGTTACTCGGGGCGGGGAGCCGCCGGGGAGCTGTTTTTT.

The genes are TRBV5-4 and TRBJ2-3, with 9 bases fitting TRBD2. The germline gives CDR1 SGHNT, CDR2 YYREEE (reference sequence). V gave up 0 bases and J gave up 9 bases; unmatched junction bases: 8. The CDR3 runs to 15 residues. CDR3 loop: CASSLGLAVRGTQYF. The DNA for the CDR3 is TGTGCCAGCAGCTTGGGACTAGCGGTCCGGGGGACGCAGTATTTT.

The chain has TRBV20-1 and TRBJ1-1, with D uncertain. This CDR3 region has 15 residues. The V end lost 3 bases, the J end lost 0 bases, and 14 bases lay between the germline ends. Germline V gives CDR1 DFQATT, CDR2 SNEGSKA (reference sequence). CDR3 protein: CSASRLGRMNTEAFF. The CDR3 DNA is TGCAGTGCTAGTAGGCTGGGGAGAATGAACACTGAAGCTTTCTTT.

This CDR3 is CASSRDRTSTDTQYF. CDR3 coding DNA: TGTGCCAGCAGCCGAGACAGGACTAGCACAGATACGCAGTATTTT. The chain couples TRBV9 to TRBJ2-3; possible D gene TRBD1, 6 bases. V was cut by 4 bases and J by 0 bases, with 12 bases left in between. The CDR3 covers 15 residues. Germline V gene lookup returns CDR1 SGDLS and CDR2 YYNGEE.

This chain uses TRBV27 with TRBJ2-7; TRBD1 is a possible D gene (6 bases). The CDR3 runs to 20 residues. CDR1 is MNHEY, CDR2 SMNVEV, per germline (reference sequence). The germline V and J ends were trimmed by 7 bases and 3 bases, with 34 bases remaining between them. CDR3 loop: CASNTREQRILRDTYYEQYV. The CDR3 DNA sequence: TGTGCCAGCAATACAAGAGAACAGAGGATACTCCGGGACACCTACTACGAGCAGTACGTC.

The J gene is TRBJ1-1, the V gene TRBV7-9; perhaps TRBD1 as D (6 bases). The germline V and J ends were trimmed by 1 base and 5 bases, with 11 bases remaining between them. CDR1 is SEHNR and CDR2 is FQNEAQ in the germline V gene (reference sequence). There are 14 residues in the CDR3. The CDR3 DNA follows: TGTGCCAGCAGCTTAGACAGGGTTAGAACTGAAGCTTTCTTT. Amino acid sequence: CASSLDRVRTEAFF.